This T cell receptor beta chain was captured in a study of OX40 agonist ivuxolimab in advanced cancers. In terms of the full investigation: The costimulatory receptor OX40 (CD134) was targeted by ivuxolimab, a fully human IgG2 agonistic monoclonal antibody. Intravenous ivuxolimab was administered to patients every 2 weeks at six dose levels: 0.01, 0.1, 0.3, 1.5, 3 and 10 mg/kg. Of the 50 to 55 patients in dose escalation, about 19 had hepatocellular carcinoma, some 15 had melanoma, 9 had renal cell carcinoma and 9 had head and neck cancer. A male proportion of approximately 83% and a mean age of approximately 55 years, ranging from about 20 to 79, were recorded for the dose-escalation cohort. Prior anti-PD-1, anti-PD-L1 or anti-CTLA-4 therapy was permitted, and checkpoint inhibitors had been received by around 40% of dose-escalation patients. Partial responses occurred in three dose-escalation patients: two with cutaneous melanoma and one with hepatocellular carcinoma. The purpose of peripheral TCRbeta sequencing was to test whether ivuxolimab changed TCR sequence diversity and led to clonal T-cell expansion. The monotherapy dose-escalation portion (N of about 57 patients) of the phase I ivuxolimab trial is reported in the paper.

Summary of the overall study and its limitations: In the 0.1-3.0 mg/kg groups, partial responders had among the lowest normalized peripheral clonal expansion, particularly in CD8+ T cells. The antigen specificity of the peripheral T cells that underwent clonal expansion was not determined. Low levels of normalized T-cell clonal expansion were also seen in some nonresponding patients. After ivuxolimab, CD8+ T cells had more expanded clones than CD4+ T cells on average. Clonal expansion of both CD4+ and CD8+ blood T cells was observed from baseline to week 6 at doses 0.1 to 3.0 mg/kg.

Genomic DNA was isolated from the sorted cells so that the TCRbeta CDR3 region could be sequenced. TCRbeta CDR3 regions were sequenced using the immunoSEQ Assay. The source is immuneACCESS, and TCRdb retained only in-frame sequences with V and J called. Part of the clones is not carried over; for the studies checked, unresolved V genes explain less than half of this, and the remainder is unexplained. Recorded for this sample are 47,000 or so clones; about 90% of them occurred a single time. Jointly, the top ten make up around half of the sample. Patients with autoimmune disease history or receiving systemic immunosuppression were excluded from the trial. Peripheral blood for TCR sequencing was collected from all dose cohorts at baseline, on cycle 4 day 1, and on cycle 7 day 1. Samples were obtained from an open-label, multicenter, first-in-human phase I dose-escalation trial of ivuxolimab. Adults with locally advanced or metastatic melanoma, renal cell, hepatocellular, or head and neck squamous cell carcinoma were enrolled in the trial. Before TCR sequencing, CD4+ T cells and CD8+ T cells from peripheral blood were sorted into separate populations.

This clone was found a few times. Its cognate antigen has yet to be identified. Within one base of it there is no much larger clone, and no base qualities were kept. Counted from cysteine to phenylalanine, this CDR3 has 15 amino acids. Here the CDR3 DNA is all that survives: 45 bases in frame from base 1. The germline V gene (reference sequence) provides CDR1 MNHEY and CDR2 SMNVEV. From V the trimming removes 5 bases and from J it removes 5 bases, while the gene matches leave 10 bases of the junction unaccounted for. The TCR sequence derives from an adult with an advanced solid tumor such as melanoma, head and neck, liver or kidney cancer. Sequenced here: CD4+ or CD8+ T cells sorted from blood, sampled in a trial of the OX40 agonist ivuxolimab. The chain uses TRBV27 and TRBJ1-1; 8 central nucleotides agree with TRBD1. The CDR3 protein: CASSPSPTGVTEAFF. The DNA is as follows: TGTGCCAGCAGTCCGTCACCGACAGGGGTTACTGAAGCTTTCTTT.